A selection of T cell receptor beta chains follows, all from one sample in a study of T cell repertoires in cytomegalovirus infection. TCRdb reprocessed the reads via MiXCR and lists one record per CDR3 protein. The sample consists of 650,000 to 900,000 distinct CDR3 sequences, approximately 32% of them appearing once. These TCRs are of unknown antigen specificity. Material: cultured CD8+ T cells from PBMCs, obtained from culture after CMV antigen stimulation. The receptors come from a human donor in good health (CMV status not recorded). Some clones in this sample may be carry-over from other donors' samples. CDR3s include the opening cysteine and the closing phenylalanine or tryptophan. D genes are given only for firm matches. Clone size is not always given. Where it is, it says once, few, many or a class for expanded clones.

D gene: -; clone size: -; J gene: TRBJ1-1; V gene: TRBV18; CDR3 protein: CASSPEGAEAFF; CDR3 DNA: TGTGCCAGCTCACCAGAGGGGGCTGAAGCTTTCTTT
D gene: -; clone size: -; J gene: TRBJ2-2; V gene: TRBV11-3; CDR3 protein: CASSPRQRTTGELFF; CDR3 DNA: TGTGCCAGCAGCCCGCGACAGAGAACCACCGGGGAGCTGTTTTTT
D gene: -; clone size: -; J gene: TRBJ2-7; V gene: TRBV7-9; CDR3 protein: CASSSDFLRHEQYF; CDR3 DNA: TGTGCCAGCAGCTCGGACTTTCTTCGGCACGAGCAGTACTTC
D gene: -; clone size: -; J gene: TRBJ2-6; V gene: TRBV7-9; CDR3 protein: CASSARETNVLTF; CDR3 DNA: TGTGCCAGCAGCGCCAGGGAAACCAACGTCCTGACTTTC
D gene: TRBD2; clone size: few; J gene: TRBJ2-1; V gene: TRBV18; CDR3 protein: CASSHSGSSYNEQFF; CDR3 DNA: TGTGCCAGCTCTCATAGCGGGTCCTCCTACAATGAGCAGTTCTTC
D gene: -; clone size: -; J gene: TRBJ1-2; V gene: TRBV4-3; CDR3 protein: CASSQDDDGYTF; CDR3 DNA: TGCGCCAGCAGCCAAGATGACGATGGCTACACCTTC
D gene: -; clone size: few; J gene: TRBJ2-1; V gene: TRBV4-1; CDR3 protein: CASSQDRGRKGSYNEQFF; CDR3 DNA: TGCGCCAGCAGCCAAGATCGGGGGAGGAAGGGCTCCTACAATGAGCAGTTCTTC
D gene: -; clone size: -; J gene: TRBJ1-2; V gene: TRBV7-3; CDR3 protein: CASTGVGACGGYTF; CDR3 DNA: TGTGCCAGCACCGGGGTCGGGGCCTGCGGAGGCTACACCTTC
D gene: -; clone size: few; J gene: TRBJ2-3; V gene: TRBV27; CDR3 protein: CASSFGVWTDTQYF; CDR3 DNA: TGTGCCAGCAGTTTCGGGGTGTGGACAGATACGCAGTATTTT
D gene: -; clone size: -; J gene: TRBJ1-2; V gene: TRBV6-5; CDR3 protein: CASSTDQDSGLPYGYTF; CDR3 DNA: TGTGCCAGCAGTACTGACCAGGACAGCGGTCTTCCTTACGGCTACACCTTC
D gene: -; clone size: once; J gene: TRBJ2-1; V gene: TRBV11-2; CDR3 protein: CASSPSEGSRYNEQFF; CDR3 DNA: TGTGCCAGCAGCCCTAGCGAAGGGAGCAGGTACAATGAGCAGTTCTTC
D gene: -; clone size: -; J gene: TRBJ1-4; V gene: TRBV18; CDR3 protein: CASSPPEGPNEKLFF; CDR3 DNA: TGTGCCAGCTCACCTCCGGAGGGCCCTAATGAAAAACTGTTTTTT
D gene: -; clone size: -; J gene: TRBJ1-1; V gene: TRBV2; CDR3 protein: CASIDEQLNTEAFF; CDR3 DNA: TGTGCCAGCATCGACGAACAATTGAACACTGAAGCTTTCTTT
D gene: -; clone size: few; J gene: TRBJ1-2; V gene: TRBV4-1; CDR3 protein: CASSQQGSNGYTF; CDR3 DNA: TGCGCCAGCAGCCAGCAGGGATCAAATGGCTACACCTTC
D gene: -; clone size: -; J gene: TRBJ2-5; V gene: TRBV12-3/TRBV12-4; CDR3 protein: CASSPPGRSRETQYF; CDR3 DNA: TGTGCCAGCAGTCCCCCGGGACGGTCGCGGGAGACCCAGTACTTC
D gene: -; clone size: -; J gene: TRBJ2-3; V gene: TRBV7-6; CDR3 protein: CASSHPRGGPTDTQYF; CDR3 DNA: TGTGCCAGCAGCCACCCTCGGGGCGGACCCACAGATACGCAGTATTTT
D gene: TRBD2; clone size: many; J gene: TRBJ2-5; V gene: TRBV7-2; CDR3 protein: CASSLELSGGSETQYF; CDR3 DNA: TGTGCCAGCAGCTTAGAGCTTAGCGGGGGTTCTGAGACCCAGTACTTC
D gene: TRBD2; clone size: -; J gene: TRBJ2-3; V gene: TRBV7-2; CDR3 protein: CASSRTGSGGSDTQYF; CDR3 DNA: TGTGCCAGCAGCCGGACGGGTAGCGGGGGTTCAGATACGCAGTATTTT
D gene: TRBD1; clone size: -; J gene: TRBJ2-1; V gene: TRBV28; CDR3 protein: CASSPRPGQGPQYEQFF; CDR3 DNA: TGTGCCAGCAGTCCCAGACCGGGACAGGGGCCCCAGTATGAGCAGTTCTTC
D gene: -; clone size: few; J gene: TRBJ1-1; V gene: TRBV27; CDR3 protein: CASSKGINEAFF; CDR3 DNA: TGTGCCAGCAGTAAAGGGATTAATGAAGCTTTCTTT
D gene: -; clone size: -; J gene: TRBJ2-3; V gene: TRBV27; CDR3 protein: CASTRRASNTDTQYF; CDR3 DNA: TGTGCCAGCACAAGGAGGGCCTCTAACACAGATACGCAGTATTTT
D gene: -; clone size: many; J gene: TRBJ2-5; V gene: TRBV7-2; CDR3 protein: CASSLDVRLEETQYF; CDR3 DNA: TGTGCCAGCAGCTTAGACGTACGGCTAGAAGAGACCCAGTACTTC
D gene: -; clone size: few; J gene: TRBJ2-7; V gene: TRBV2; CDR3 protein: CASSDMRYEQYF; CDR3 DNA: TGTGCCAGCAGTGATATGCGGTACGAGCAGTACTTC
D gene: TRBD1; clone size: few; J gene: TRBJ2-1; V gene: TRBV6-5; CDR3 protein: CASTTTGLNEQFF; CDR3 DNA: TGTGCCAGCACCACGACAGGGTTAAATGAGCAGTTCTTC
D gene: -; clone size: -; J gene: TRBJ1-1; V gene: TRBV7-8; CDR3 protein: CASSLSSLGVNTEAFF; CDR3 DNA: TGTGCCAGCAGCTTAAGTTCGCTGGGGGTGAACACTGAAGCTTTCTTT
D gene: TRBD1; clone size: -; J gene: TRBJ2-2; V gene: TRBV5-3; CDR3 protein: CASSPGQADTGELFF; CDR3 DNA: TGTGCCAGCAGCCCCGGACAGGCTGACACCGGGGAGCTGTTTTTT
D gene: TRBD1; clone size: many; J gene: TRBJ2-3; V gene: TRBV7-2; CDR3 protein: CASSVNGQGFTDTQYF; CDR3 DNA: TGTGCCAGCAGCGTAAATGGACAGGGGTTCACAGATACGCAGTATTTT
D gene: -; clone size: -; J gene: TRBJ2-2; V gene: TRBV7-9; CDR3 protein: CASSLGGGPAGELFF; CDR3 DNA: TGTGCCAGCAGCTTAGGTGGAGGGCCCGCCGGGGAGCTGTTTTTT
D gene: -; clone size: -; J gene: TRBJ1-2; V gene: TRBV6-2/TRBV6-3; CDR3 protein: CASSSGRYYGYTF; CDR3 DNA: TGTGCCAGCAGTTCCGGACGGTACTATGGCTACACCTTC
D gene: -; clone size: -; J gene: TRBJ1-1; V gene: TRBV12-3/TRBV12-4; CDR3 protein: CASSLGAGGTDTEAFF; CDR3 DNA: TGTGCCAGCAGTTTAGGGGCGGGAGGGACGGACACTGAAGCTTTCTTT
D gene: -; clone size: few; J gene: TRBJ1-4; V gene: TRBV7-8; CDR3 protein: CASTQNREKLFF; CDR3 DNA: TGTGCCAGCACCCAGAATCGCGAAAAACTGTTTTTT
D gene: -; clone size: few; J gene: TRBJ2-4; V gene: TRBV6-5; CDR3 protein: CASSYRSTDIQYF; CDR3 DNA: TGTGCCAGCAGTTACCGGTCGACAGACATTCAGTACTTC
D gene: TRBD2; clone size: many; J gene: TRBJ2-3; V gene: TRBV11-2; CDR3 protein: CASSLDEGLATDTQYF; CDR3 DNA: TGTGCCAGCAGCTTAGACGAAGGACTAGCTACAGATACGCAGTATTTT
D gene: -; clone size: -; J gene: TRBJ1-3; V gene: TRBV7-2; CDR3 protein: CAIGRPSSGNTIYF; CDR3 DNA: TGTGCCATCGGACGGCCCAGCTCTGGAAACACCATATATTTT
D gene: -; clone size: many; J gene: TRBJ1-2; V gene: TRBV6-1; CDR3 protein: CASSEWGRGGYTF; CDR3 DNA: TGTGCCAGCAGTGAATGGGGGCGCGGAGGCTACACCTTC
D gene: -; clone size: -; J gene: TRBJ2-7; V gene: TRBV4-1; CDR3 protein: CASSIRQNYEQYF; CDR3 DNA: TGCGCCAGCAGCATTAGACAGAACTACGAGCAGTACTTC
D gene: -; clone size: -; J gene: TRBJ1-3; V gene: TRBV7-9; CDR3 protein: CASSLWVGWENTIYF; CDR3 DNA: TGTGCCAGCAGCTTATGGGTGGGCTGGGAAAACACCATATATTTT
D gene: -; clone size: -; J gene: TRBJ2-3; V gene: TRBV19; CDR3 protein: CASSILATDTQYF; CDR3 DNA: -
D gene: TRBD1; clone size: few; J gene: TRBJ1-5; V gene: TRBV20-1; CDR3 protein: CSARDLTGAGGSSNQPQHF; CDR3 DNA: TGCAGTGCTAGAGATCTTACTGGGGCAGGGGGCAGTAGCAATCAGCCCCAGCATTTT
D gene: -; clone size: -; J gene: TRBJ2-1; V gene: TRBV20-1; CDR3 protein: CSAGFAAYNEQFF; CDR3 DNA: TGCAGTGCTGGGTTTGCCGCTTACAATGAGCAGTTCTTC
D gene: TRBD1; clone size: -; J gene: TRBJ1-1; V gene: TRBV12-3/TRBV12-4; CDR3 protein: CASSLALGGHTEAFF; CDR3 DNA: TGTGCCAGCAGTTTAGCACTAGGGGGCCACACTGAAGCTTTCTTT
D gene: -; clone size: many; J gene: TRBJ2-1; V gene: TRBV7-2; CDR3 protein: CASSEDWSSYNEQFF; CDR3 DNA: TGTGCCAGCAGCGAGGACTGGAGCTCCTACAATGAGCAGTTCTTC
D gene: TRBD2; clone size: many; J gene: TRBJ2-5; V gene: TRBV7-8; CDR3 protein: CASSSTSGGTQETQYF; CDR3 DNA: TGTGCCAGCAGCTCCACTAGCGGGGGAACTCAAGAGACCCAGTACTTC
D gene: TRBD2; clone size: few; J gene: TRBJ2-1; V gene: TRBV6-6; CDR3 protein: CASSYVWLADYNEQFF; CDR3 DNA: TGTGCCAGCAGTTACGTCTGGCTAGCGGACTACAATGAGCAGTTCTTC
D gene: TRBD1; clone size: -; J gene: TRBJ1-5; V gene: TRBV24-1; CDR3 protein: CATSATGQGAYQPQHF; CDR3 DNA: TGTGCCACCAGTGCCACGGGACAGGGGGCCTATCAGCCCCAGCATTTT
D gene: -; clone size: -; J gene: TRBJ2-1; V gene: TRBV19; CDR3 protein: CASSMSGTSYNEQFF; CDR3 DNA: TGTGCCAGTAGTATGAGTGGGACCTCCTACAATGAGCAGTTCTTC
D gene: -; clone size: many; J gene: TRBJ2-3; V gene: TRBV7-2; CDR3 protein: CASSLVPRSPTDTQYF; CDR3 DNA: TGTGCCAGCAGCTTAGTTCCGCGGAGCCCCACAGATACGCAGTATTTT
D gene: -; clone size: -; J gene: TRBJ2-1; V gene: TRBV4-1; CDR3 protein: CASSQHDGYGEQFF; CDR3 DNA: TGCGCCAGCAGCCAACATGACGGCTACGGTGAGCAGTTCTTC
D gene: TRBD1; clone size: -; J gene: TRBJ2-1; V gene: TRBV7-9; CDR3 protein: CASSLIGQGLHEQFF; CDR3 DNA: TGTGCCAGCAGCTTAATTGGACAGGGCCTCCATGAGCAGTTCTTC
D gene: -; clone size: -; J gene: TRBJ1-1; V gene: TRBV27; CDR3 protein: CASSTLGDTDTEAFF; CDR3 DNA: TGTGCCAGCAGTACCCTAGGGGATACGGACACTGAAGCTTTCTTT
D gene: -; clone size: once; J gene: TRBJ1-5; V gene: TRBV27; CDR3 protein: CASSLNSGTEVNQPQHF; CDR3 DNA: TGTGCCAGCAGTCTCAACTCCGGGACGGAGGTAAATCAGCCCCAGCATTTT
D gene: -; clone size: -; J gene: TRBJ1-1; V gene: TRBV7-9; CDR3 protein: CANSPTDTEAFF; CDR3 DNA: TGTGCCAACAGCCCGACGGACACTGAAGCTTTCTTT
D gene: -; clone size: -; J gene: TRBJ1-1; V gene: TRBV5-1; CDR3 protein: CASSLETGFTEAFF; CDR3 DNA: TGCGCCAGCAGCTTGGAAACAGGGTTCACTGAAGCTTTCTTT
D gene: -; clone size: many; J gene: TRBJ1-2; V gene: TRBV6-5; CDR3 protein: CASSYSRGGWRPEPYYGYTF; CDR3 DNA: TGTGCCAGCAGTTACTCTCGGGGCGGATGGAGACCCGAACCTTACTATGGCTACACCTTC
D gene: -; clone size: -; J gene: TRBJ2-3; V gene: TRBV4-1; CDR3 protein: CASSPQQSTDTQYF; CDR3 DNA: TGCGCCAGCAGCCCCCAGCAGAGCACAGATACGCAGTATTTT